This T cell receptor beta chain was recovered during a study of CD8+ T cells in alopecia areata. Study details: Percent of scalp involved defined treated patients' severity scores. Study outcomes and limitations: Many expanded lesional clones persisted during tofacitinib (in both scalp and blood). Lesional tissue from the scalp (especially in alopecia totalis/universalis) showed higher clonality than normal scalp.

Trimming shortened V by 5 bases and J by 5 bases, and 18 bases separated the two germline ends. This CDR3 contains 15 residues. Germline lookup yields CDR1 SGHTA and CDR2 FQGNSA. Treatment meaning: oral pan-JAK inhibitor, 5-10 mg twice daily. Cell sorting on a FACSAria was used to separate CD4+ and CD8+ T cells from the PBMCs. RNA was extracted and reverse transcribed into cDNA as the sequencing template. Data came from immunoSEQ multiplex PCR; TCRdb stores just in-frame clones and leaves some out. The sample records roughly 220,000 clones, 35% to 40% being singletons. Comment on this clone: The target antigen is unknown.

This specimen was CD4+ T cells sorted from blood, taken between weeks 30 and 35, from a patient treated with tofacitinib. The gene calls are TRBV7-2 and TRBJ2-5, with D possibly TRBD1 on 6 matching bases. The TCR was taken from a human donor with alopecia areata. CDR3 sequence: CASSLTGLRKETQYF. For the CDR3, the DNA is TGTGCCAGCAGCCTTACAGGGTTAAGGAAGGAGACCCAGTACTTC.